Following are 18 T cell receptor beta chains from one sample sequenced in a study of T-cell reconstitution after alpha-beta-depleted transplantation in children (dated by TCRdb to the mid-2010s). The library was prepared using PCR. TCRdb names Illumina HiSeq 2500 as the instrument used. TCR libraries were prepared with molecular barcoding, using unique molecular identifiers to normalize TCRbeta repertoire quantification. The public reads were reanalyzed by TCRdb: fastp trimming at Q25, MiXCR alignment, in-frame beta chains only. For every CDR3 protein sequence, its rows merge into one entry that carries the most common genes and DNA. This sample gives 640,000 or so distinct CDR3 sequences in total; around 17% of them show up just once. About 1.1% of the sample lies in the top ten. The specimen was PBMCs from the stem cell graft donor, collected from the stem cell graft. The source of these receptors is a human donor who donated a stem cell graft to a child with acute myeloid leukemia.

This clonotype was seen a handful of times. The chain recombines TRBV30 with TRBJ2-7; TRBD1 aligns across 8 bases. The germline V gene encodes CDR1 GTSNPN and CDR2 SVGIG (reference sequence). The CDR3 runs to 13 residues. Losses at the gene ends were 8 bases for V and 4 bases for J; bases not matched to a gene: 10. The CDR3 coding sequence is TGTGCCCGAAGCGTCCAGGGGGCTTACGAGCAGTACTTC. Amino acid sequence: CARSVQGAYEQYF.

This clonotype was found many times. The rearrangement links TRBV20-1 to TRBJ2-1; 10 bases match TRBD2. The CDR3 consists of 15 residues. J was trimmed by 6 bases and V by 4 bases; bases with no gene match: 9. Germline V gene data show CDR1 as DFQATT and CDR2 as SNEGSKA (reference sequence). The CDR3: CSAKQAGGLVNEQFF. The DNA for the CDR3 is TGCAGTGCTAAACAAGCGGGGGGGCTTGTCAATGAGCAGTTCTTC.

Comment on this clonotype: Sequence at one end of the junction differs from germline and may be a read error. This rearrangement joins TRBV18 to TRBJ2-2, with 7 bases lining up with TRBD2. CDR3 length equals 16 residues. In germline, CDR1 is KGHSH, CDR2 LQKENI. In DNA form, the CDR3 reads TGTGCCAGCTCACCGGCGGGAGTCGCGAACACCGGTGAGCTGTTTTTT. This sequence encodes CASSPAGVANTGELFF.

This clonotype was seen more than once but under ten times. V usage is TRBV4-1 and J usage is TRBJ1-6, with 8 bases that match TRBD1. Trimming at V came to 4 bases and at J to 9 bases, leaving 11 bases not matched to a gene. Germline values: CDR1 MGHRA, CDR2 YSYEKL. This CDR3 is 16 amino acids long. The CDR3 here is CASSRSTTGEISPLHF. The CDR3 DNA reads as TGCGCCAGCAGCCGAAGTACGACAGGGGAGATTTCACCCCTCCACTTT.

Here the CDR3 DNA reads TGTGCCAGCAGTGACGGGATTAGCAACACTGAAGCTTTCTTT. Residues: CASSDGISNTEAFF. V is TRBV6-1 and J is TRBJ1-1; D is unclear. V shed 3 bases and J shed 2 bases, with 10 bases lying between them. Germline V gives CDR1 MNHNS, CDR2 SASEGT. The length of the CDR3 is 14 residues.

In its sample, this clonotype was seen many times. The rearrangement links TRBV11-2 to TRBJ2-2; D is ambiguous. CDR1 is SGHAT, CDR2 FQNNGV, per germline. The CDR3 extends over 18 amino acids. V lost 5 bases to trimming and J lost 1 base, with 20 bases between them. The CDR3 here is CASSPIPKTSLNTGELFF. CDR3 DNA sequence: TGTGCCAGCAGCCCGATCCCTAAGACTTCTCTGAACACCGGGGAGCTGTTTTTT. The whole variable domain, filled in from reference TRBV11-2 and TRBJ2-2, reads EAGVAQSPRYKIIEKRQSVAFWCNPISGHATLYWYQQILGQGPKLLIQFQNNGVVDDSQLPKDRFSAERLKGVDSTLKIQPAKLEDSAVYLCASSPIPKTSLNTGELFFGEGSRLTVL.

As for this clonotype: A much larger clone is a single base away; this may be a read error. This chain links TRBV20-1 with TRBJ2-5; D might be TRBD2 (6 bases). The CDR3 runs 13 residues. The ends were cut back, 4 bases at V and 2 bases at J, with 11 bases in the middle. CDR1 is DFQATT, CDR2 SNEGSKA, per germline (reference sequence). The CDR3 DNA follows: TGCAGTGCTACCGGGACTCTACAAGAGACCCAGTACTTC. The encoded protein is CSATGTLQETQYF.

The V and J genes are TRBV6-2 or TRBV6-3 and TRBJ2-7, with no clear D. CDR1 and CDR2 from the germline V gene are MNHEY and SVGEGT. V lost 2 bases and J lost 0, with 8 bases in between. This CDR3 has 14 residues. In DNA form, the CDR3 reads TGTGCCAGCAGTTACATGAGTAGCTCCTACGAGCAGTACGTC. Its protein product is CASSYMSSSYEQYV.

This clonotype was observed at least ten times. The CDR3 spells CSARDYEKLFF. CDR3 sequence (DNA): TGCAGTGCCCGGGACTATGAAAAACTGTTTTTT. The V and J genes are TRBV20-1 and TRBJ1-4, with a tentative D call TRBD1 (5 bases). Germline V CDR1 and CDR2: DFQATT, SNEGSKA (reference sequence). The CDR3 extends over 11 amino acids. The V gene lost 6 bases and the J gene lost 6 bases, with 8 bases spanning the gap.

This clonotype has ten or more counts. This sequence joins TRBV5-6 and TRBJ2-7; 9 nucleotides line up with TRBD2. This CDR3 comprises 18 residues. Unmatched junction bases numbered 17, after V lost 4 bases and J lost 3 bases. The germline CDR1 and CDR2 sequences are SGHDT and YYEEEE. CDR3 sequence reads: CASSLWRGGGSPDYEQYF. CDR3 in DNA: TGTGCCAGCAGCCTCTGGCGGGGGGGCGGTTCCCCAGACTACGAGCAGTACTTC.

The chain combines TRBV28 with TRBJ2-5, with no clear D. CDR3 size: 14 residues. The V and J ends lost 3 bases and 7 bases respectively, with 15 bases between them. CDR1 and CDR2 (germline): MDHEN, SYDVKM. The CDR3 sequence is CASSLETTRWTQYF. The CDR3 nucleotides are TGTGCCAGCAGTTTGGAGACAACTCGGTGGACCCAGTACTTC.

The chain combines TRBV29-1 with TRBJ2-5; TRBD2 matches at 12 bases. Germline trimming cut 6 bases from V and 5 bases from J; bases unmatched to any gene: 10. The CDR3 sequence is 15 residues long. Germline V gives CDR1 SQVTM, CDR2 ANQGSEA. The CDR3 spells CSVAGGLAGWETQYF. CDR3 in DNA: TGCAGCGTCGCTGGAGGACTAGCGGGGTGGGAGACCCAGTACTTC.

In this sample, this clonotype turned up many times. J is TRBJ2-6 and V is TRBV20-1, with TRBD1 as a possible D gene (6 bases). Germline CDR1 reads DFQATT; CDR2 reads SNEGSKA (reference sequence). The CDR3 covers 14 residues. Deletions cut 6 bases from V and 4 bases from J, with 13 bases between. The DNA of the CDR3 is TGCAGTGCAGGACAGAGGGCCGGGGCCAACGTCCTGACTTTC. Protein: CSAGQRAGANVLTF.

The chain combines TRBV7-2 with TRBJ1-3; TRBD1 aligns across 10 bases. Germline CDR1 reads SGHTA; CDR2 reads FQGNSA. The ends lost 5 bases at V and 4 bases at J; junction bases unmatched: 5. The CDR3 totals 15 residues. The CDR3 bases are TGTGCCAGCAGCGCAGACAGGGGGCGGGGAAACACCATATATTTT. Translation: CASSADRGRGNTIYF. Variable domain in full (rest from reference TRBV7-2 and TRBJ1-3): GAGVSQSPSNKVTEKGKDVELRCDPISGHTALYWYRQSLGQGLEFLIYFQGNSAPDKSGLPSDRFSAERTGGSVSTLTIQRTQQEDSAVYLCASSADRGRGNTIYFGEGSWLTVV.

In its sample, this clonotype was seen many times. J is TRBJ1-2 and V is TRBV29-1; D is unresolved. V lost 1 base and J lost 3, with 15 bases in between. The CDR3 is made up of 15 amino acids. Germline V CDR1 and CDR2: SQVTM, ANQGSEA. This chain's CDR3 is CSVEGGRSGDYGYTF. CDR3 sequence (DNA): TGCAGCGTTGAAGGAGGGCGGAGCGGTGACTATGGCTACACCTTC.

This clonotype has just a few counts. This chain uses TRBV24-1 with TRBJ1-1; tentative D call: TRBD1 (5 bases). The CDR3 is 13 residues long. Trimming took 7 bases from V and 1 from J, leaving 9 bases between them. Germline V lookup: CDR1 KGHDR, CDR2 SFDVKD. CDR3 protein: CATSRDPNTEAFF. The CDR3 DNA follows: TGTGCCACCAGCAGGGACCCGAACACTGAAGCTTTCTTT.

This clonotype appeared once. The chain recombines TRBV11-2 with TRBJ2-2; D ambiguous. CDR1 and CDR2 (germline): SGHAT, FQNNGV. V was shortened by 0 bases and J by 4 bases, with 18 bases between the two germline ends. CDR3 length: 18 residues. As DNA, the CDR3 is TGTGCCAGCAGCTTAGATATCAGTGGGCGCAGGTCCACCGGGGAGCTGTTTTTT. Translated, it gives CASSLDISGRRSTGELFF. The entire variable domain, with the rest obtained from reference TRBV11-2 and TRBJ2-2, is as follows: EAGVAQSPRYKIIEKRQSVAFWCNPISGHATLYWYQQILGQGPKLLIQFQNNGVVDDSQLPKDRFSAERLKGVDSTLKIQPAKLEDSAVYLCASSLDISGRRSTGELFFGEGSRLTVL.

This clonotype was observed many times. The rearrangement uses TRBV20-1 and TRBJ2-5; 8 nucleotides align to TRBD2. The germline V gene encodes CDR1 DFQATT and CDR2 SNEGSKA (reference sequence). Unmatched junction bases numbered 17, after V lost 6 bases and J lost 5 bases. The CDR3 spans 16 residues. This chain's CDR3 is CSAPAARGAVQETQYF. As DNA, the CDR3 is TGCAGTGCCCCTGCGGCGCGGGGGGCAGTTCAGGAGACCCAGTACTTC.